This T cell receptor (beta chain) is from a study of T-cell reconstitution after alpha-beta-depleted transplantation in children. General study results and limits: In some patients, recipient T cells and intrathymic progenitors surviving conditioning explained high day-60 diversity. Several hundred graft clones that had expanded were reportedly the source of alpha-beta T cells about two months after transplant. From newly produced T cells came most of the T-cell counts and diversity one year after transplant.

Unique molecular identifiers tagged the TCRbeta library. TCRdb used MiXCR to reprocess the PCR reads, holding one entry per CDR3 protein. The profile covers about 980,000 distinct CDR3 sequences, with around 30% appearing a single time and 25% to 35% taken by the ten largest. The CDR3 is 14 amino acids. Germline V gene lookup returns CDR1 DFQATT and CDR2 SNEGSKA (reference sequence). V shed 5 bases and J shed 1 base, with 13 bases lying between them. This clonotype has only a few counts. Its antigen remains unidentified. The rearrangement uses TRBV20-1 and TRBJ2-3; D perhaps matches TRBD2 (6 bases). This sequence was found in a boy in the first two years of life who had a stem cell transplant for SCID, so the T cells may come from the graft donor. The sample consisted of PBMCs, mostly from graft donor cells, taken 360 days after TCRalphabeta/CD19-depleted stem cell transplant. The CDR3 reads CSAEAGPRTDTQYF. CDR3 DNA sequence: TGCAGTGCTGAGGCGGGGCCTCGCACAGATACGCAGTATTTT.